The next 31 T cell receptor beta chains were all read from a single sample in a study of T cell responses to AZD1222 COVID-19 vaccine. TCRdb's copy holds only in-frame clones and misses some; the assay was immunoSEQ multiplex PCR. The sample lists about 39,000 clones, 88% seen once, with 26% in the top ten. The sequencing used peripheral blood, collected 28 days after the second dose of the MenACWY control vaccine. These receptors all stem from an adult who received the MenACWY meningococcal vaccine as a control.

V usage is TRBV24-1 and J usage is TRBJ2-1; D not resolved. The CDR3 spans 13 residues. V lost 4 bases, J lost 5 bases, and 8 bases lay in between. From germline, CDR1 is KGHDR and CDR2 SFDVKD. The CDR3 is CATSDPPDNEQFF. The DNA for the CDR3 is TGTGCCACCAGTGACCCCCCAGACAATGAGCAGTTCTTC.

This chain connects TRBV4-1 to TRBJ2-7, with a weak D call TRBD2 (5 bases). CDR1 is MGHRA and CDR2 is YSYEKL in the germline V gene. Trimming shortened V by 4 bases and J by 0 bases, and 13 bases separated the two germline ends. This CDR3 has 15 residues. The CDR3 DNA sequence: TGCGCCAGCAGCCTAAGAGGGTCCCGCTCCTACGAGCAGTACTTC. This sequence encodes CASSLRGSRSYEQYF.

This sequence joins TRBV30 and TRBJ2-7, with TRBD2 identical over 16 bases. Germline CDR1 and CDR2: GTSNPN and SVGIG (reference sequence). This CDR3 is built from 14 residues. V lost 5 bases and J lost 6; bases outside the gene matches: 4. DNA for the CDR3: TGTGCCTGGGTCGGGACTAGCGGGAGGGGCGAGCAGTACTTC. It codes for CAWVGTSGRGEQYF.

The chain uses TRBV5-1 and TRBJ2-1; D is tentatively TRBD1 or TRBD2 (7 bases each). The CDR3 runs to 15 residues. Trimming left V 0 bases short and J 8 bases short, with 15 bases between. Germline V CDR1 and CDR2: SGHRS, YFSETQ. CDR3 bases: TGCGCCAGCAGCTTGGCAGGCAGGGGGAGGGATGAGCAGTTCTTC. Its protein is CASSLAGRGRDEQFF.

The chain carries TRBV18 and TRBJ1-1; 8 nucleotides match TRBD1. CDR1 and CDR2 (germline): KGHSH, LQKENI. The CDR3 contains 15 residues. J was trimmed by 1 base and V by 2 bases; bases with no gene match: 3. The CDR3 DNA reads as TGTGCCAGCTCACCAGGGCAGGGGGCGAACACTGAAGCTTTCTTT. Translating gives CASSPGQGANTEAFF.

This chain links TRBV2 with TRBJ1-5; 7 bases are a match to TRBD1. The CDR3 consists of 15 residues. V trimming: 7 bases; J trimming: 4 bases; junction bases outside the gene matches: 10. Per germline, CDR1 SNHLY and CDR2 FYNNEI. CDR3 region: CASTITGVRNQPQHF. CDR3 DNA sequence: TGTGCCAGCACTATCACAGGGGTCAGAAATCAGCCCCAGCATTTT.

The V and J genes are TRBV6-5 and TRBJ1-6; D is possibly TRBD1 (6 bases). This CDR3 spans 14 amino acids. Trimming left V 8 bases short and J 9 bases short, with 17 bases between. The V gene's germline CDR1 is MNHEY and CDR2 SVGAGI. CDR3 residues: CASGRQERISPLHF. The DNA for the CDR3 is TGTGCCAGCGGAAGACAGGAGAGGATTTCACCCCTCCACTTT.

The rearrangement joins TRBV29-1 to TRBJ1-1; maybe TRBD1 (6 bases). The CDR3 consists of 13 residues. Trimming shortened V by 4 bases and J by 3 bases, and 12 bases separated the two germline ends. Germline CDR1 is SQVTM and CDR2 is ANQGSEA. The CDR3 DNA sequence: TGCAGCGTTGCTAGGACAGAGCACACTGAAGCTTTCTTT. Protein: CSVARTEHTEAFF.

The genes are TRBV3-1 (or the pseudogene TRBV3-2) and TRBJ2-7; the D is unclear. V shed 1 base and J shed 3 bases, with 10 bases lying between them. CDR3 size: 14 residues. Germline-derived CDR1 and CDR2 are LGHDT and YNNKEL (reference sequence). CDR3 sequence: CASSQGVPGYEQYF. The CDR3 region has the DNA TGTGCCAGCAGCCAAGGGGTCCCTGGCTACGAGCAGTACTTC.

The gene calls are TRBV3-1 (or the pseudogene TRBV3-2) and TRBJ2-1; 7 positions match TRBD2. This CDR3 contains 15 residues. Unmatched junction bases numbered 6, after V lost 0 bases and J lost 7 bases. Germline loops: CDR1 LGHDT, CDR2 YNNKEL (reference sequence). The CDR3 spells CASSQDMVGRNEQFF. CDR3 sequence (DNA): TGTGCCAGCAGCCAAGATATGGTCGGGAGGAATGAGCAGTTCTTC.

The V and J genes are TRBV19 and TRBJ2-1, with TRBD2 identical over 7 bases. The CDR3 is 15 amino acids. Germline-derived CDR1 and CDR2 are LNHDA and SQIVND (reference sequence). The ends lost 8 bases at V and 5 bases at J; junction bases unmatched: 12. Here the CDR3 DNA reads TGTGCCAGTGTCCCTATGGGGGAGGGAAACAATGAGCAGTTCTTC. Protein: CASVPMGEGNNEQFF.

The V gene is TRBV7-3, the J gene TRBJ2-1; no reliable D call. With 0 bases removed from V and 3 bases from J, the gap between germline ends came to 24 bases. The CDR3 is 20 residues long. Germline assignment: CDR1 SGHTA and CDR2 FQGTGA. The CDR3 region is CASSLTGPRTGERLYNEQFF. CDR3 nucleotide sequence: TGTGCCAGCAGCTTAACCGGGCCTAGGACGGGTGAGAGACTCTACAATGAGCAGTTCTTC.

The rearrangement joins TRBV19 to TRBJ2-7; D perhaps matches TRBD1 (6 bases). The CDR3 length is 14 residues. V was trimmed by 5 bases and J by 7 bases, leaving 18 bases between them. The germline CDR1 and CDR2 sequences are LNHDA and SQIVND (reference sequence). The DNA for the CDR3 is TGTGCCAGTAGTCAAGAAACAGGGTCTGGAGAGCAGTACTTC. Translation: CASSQETGSGEQYF.

The chain combines TRBV11-2 with TRBJ2-1; 7 nucleotides line up with TRBD2. Unmatched junction bases numbered 8, after V lost 4 bases and J lost 5 bases. This CDR3 is built from 15 residues. Germline V CDR1 and CDR2: SGHAT, FQNNGV. The CDR3 is CASSSGWEGHNEQFF. The DNA of the CDR3 is TGTGCCAGCAGCTCCGGCTGGGAGGGGCACAATGAGCAGTTCTTC.

The genes are TRBV12-3 or TRBV12-4 and TRBJ2-5; D is tentatively TRBD1 or TRBD2 (6 bases each). The CDR3 consists of 12 residues. Trimming pared 4 bases from V and 5 bases from J, leaving 8 bases between. In DNA, the CDR3 is TGTGCCAGCAGTTGGAGGGGGGAGACCCAGTACTTC. Translation gives CASSWRGETQYF.

J is TRBJ1-1 and V is TRBV5-1; no clear D gene. There are 13 residues in the CDR3. V was clipped by 4 bases and J by 1 base, with 8 bases between them. The germline CDR1 and CDR2 sequences are SGHRS and YFSETQ. The CDR3 coding sequence is TGCGCCAGCAGCATCCCGGGGAACACTGAAGCTTTCTTT. It codes for CASSIPGNTEAFF.

There are a few counts of this clone. V usage is TRBV24-1 and J usage is TRBJ2-1; a possible D gene is TRBD2 (5 bases). Trimming stripped 3 bases from V and 10 bases from J, with 6 bases between. Germline CDR1 and CDR2: KGHDR and SFDVKD. CDR3 length equals 11 residues. DNA of the CDR3: TGTGCCACCAGTGATCGAGGGGAGCAGTTCTTC. It encodes CATSDRGEQFF.

The V gene is TRBV7-6, the J gene TRBJ2-3; 7 nucleotides align to TRBD2. CDR3 length equals 16 residues. Germline CDR1 reads SGHVS; CDR2 reads FNYEAQ. V lost 3 bases and J lost 4; bases outside the gene matches: 10. As DNA, the CDR3 is TGTGCCAGCAGCTTCGTGGCGGGAGAAAGGGCAGATACGCAGTATTTT. It encodes CASSFVAGERADTQYF.

In DNA, the CDR3 is TGTGCCAGCAGCTTCGGGACCCGGGGGAATGAGCAGTTCTTC. Translation gives CASSFGTRGNEQFF. This chain joins TRBV5-4 and TRBJ2-1, with D perhaps matching TRBD2 (6 bases). Germline V CDR1 and CDR2: SGHNT, YYREEE (reference sequence). V was shortened by 2 bases and J by 7 bases, with 13 bases between the two germline ends. The CDR3 runs 14 residues.

This clone was seen only a few times. An end of the junction does not agree with germline; a read error may underlie this. This chain connects TRBV2 to TRBJ2-7; maybe TRBD2 (7 bases). The CDR3 contains 13 residues. Looked up from germline, CDR1 is SNHLY and CDR2 is FYNNEI. CDR3 bases: TGTGCCAGCATGGGACCCGGGGGGCATTACAGAGACTTC. Encoded protein: CASMGPGGHYRDF.

The genes are TRBV30 and TRBJ2-1; 9 bases align to TRBD2. This CDR3 contains 13 residues. Per the germline V gene, CDR1 is GTSNPN and CDR2 is SVGIG (reference sequence). The V gene end was trimmed by 5 bases and the J gene end by 3 bases; junction bases not matched to a gene: 2. CDR3 bases: TGTGCCTGGGCGGGAGGGAACTACAATGAGCAGTTCTTC. Protein: CAWAGGNYNEQFF.

This chain joins TRBV5-1 and TRBJ2-7, with TRBD1 matching over 10 bases. V lost 8 bases, J lost 5 bases, and 7 bases stayed unmatched. From germline, CDR1 is SGHRS and CDR2 YFSETQ. CDR3 length: 13 residues. The CDR3 sequence: CASSGQGIHEQYF. The CDR3 DNA reads as TGCGCCAGTTCGGGACAGGGGATCCACGAGCAGTACTTC.

The chain uses TRBV27 and TRBJ2-1; 7 positions match TRBD1. Germline V lookup: CDR1 MNHEY, CDR2 SMNVEV (reference sequence). The CDR3 loop spans 16 amino acids. V lost 5 bases and J lost 7; bases outside the gene matches: 14. CDR3 sequence: CASSLRQGRFANEQFF. In DNA form, the CDR3 reads TGTGCCAGCAGTCTTCGACAGGGAAGGTTTGCGAATGAGCAGTTCTTC.

The chain uses TRBV2 and TRBJ2-3; 8 bases map to TRBD2. The CDR3 covers 15 residues. J lost 6 bases, V lost 2 bases, and 7 bases had no gene match. Germline lookup yields CDR1 SNHLY and CDR2 FYNNEI. The CDR3 spells CASSEQRERWDTQYF. CDR3 sequence (DNA): TGTGCCAGCAGTGAACAGCGGGAGCGATGGGATACGCAGTATTTT. Drawing the rest from reference TRBV2 and TRBJ2-3, the complete variable domain is EPEVTQTPSHQVTQMGQEVILRCVPISNHLYFYWYRQILGQKVEFLVSFYNNEISEKSEIFDDQFSVERPDGSNFTLKIRSTKLEDSAMYFCASSEQRERWDTQYFGPGTRLTVL.

Concerning this clone itself: Its ends do not fully match the called genes, so a read error is possible. The chain combines TRBV7-7 with TRBJ2-2; 8 nucleotides line up with TRBD1. Germline lookup yields CDR1 SSHAT and CDR2 FNYEAQ (reference sequence). CDR3 size: 14 residues. The CDR3 sequence: CASSFRQGTGELFF. Here the CDR3 DNA reads TGTGCTAGCAGCTTTAGACAGGGGACCGGGGAGCTGTTTTTT.

The genes are TRBV7-3 and TRBJ2-3; a possible D gene is TRBD1 (7 bases). The ends were cut back, 5 bases at V and 5 bases at J, with 17 bases in the middle. The CDR3 length is 15 residues. The V gene's germline CDR1 is SGHTA and CDR2 FQGTGA. The CDR3 spells CASSHPGGSKDTQYF. The DNA for the CDR3 is TGTGCCAGCAGCCATCCAGGGGGGAGTAAAGATACGCAGTATTTT.

The V and J genes are TRBV6-5 and TRBJ1-2; D unclear. Trimming took off 5 bases at V and 7 bases at J, with 17 bases between the two ends. CDR1 and CDR2 (germline): MNHEY, SVGAGI. The CDR3 sequence is 14 residues long. CDR3 bases: TGTGCCAGCAGTCGACTAGGGCTCGACGCTGGCTACACCTTC. This translates into CASSRLGLDAGYTF.

The rearrangement links TRBV6-5 to TRBJ2-1, with 7 bases that match TRBD2. Germline V gives CDR1 MNHEY, CDR2 SVGAGI. The V and J ends lost 2 bases and 4 bases, in that order; junction bases with no gene match: 8. CDR3 length: 16 amino acids. The CDR3 nucleotides read TGTGCCAGCAGTTACCCACCCGGGAGGCCATACAATGAGCAGTTCTTC. This encodes CASSYPPGRPYNEQFF.

This chain connects TRBV6-6 to TRBJ1-1; D unclear. The V gene lost 10 bases and the J gene lost 2 bases, with 17 bases spanning the gap. The CDR3 sequence is 14 residues long. Germline V lookup: CDR1 MNHNY, CDR2 SVGAGI (reference sequence). In DNA form, the CDR3 reads TGTGCCACCGGATTACGGACGGTAAACACTGAAGCTTTCTTT. Amino acid sequence: CATGLRTVNTEAFF.

The chain couples TRBV11-3 to TRBJ2-5; weak D call: TRBD2 (5 bases). The CDR3 has 13 amino acids. Trimming removed 6 bases from V and 4 bases from J, with 12 bases in between. Per the germline V gene, CDR1 is SGHNT and CDR2 is YENEEA. The CDR3 DNA follows: TGTGCCAGCAGTCAAGACTACCGAGAGACCCAGTACTTC. Amino acids: CASSQDYRETQYF.

V and J are TRBV19 and TRBJ2-1; 7 bases match TRBD2. The V gene end was trimmed by 3 bases and the J gene end by 3 bases; junction bases not matched to a gene: 8. The CDR3 is 16 amino acids. Germline V gene data show CDR1 as LNHDA and CDR2 as SQIVND (reference sequence). CDR3 sequence: CASSMRGGSGYNEQFF. In DNA, the CDR3 is TGTGCCAGTAGTATGAGGGGCGGGAGCGGCTACAATGAGCAGTTCTTC.